What follows are 13 T cell receptor beta chains derived from one specimen sequenced in a study of prognosis after radiotherapy for stage I lung cancer. Amplification of the TCR beta CDR3 (from genomic DNA) was done by two-round multiplex PCR. The authors ran first-round PCR with primers specific to each TRBV and TRBJ gene. TCRdb itself ran the multiplex PCR reads through MiXCR, one entry per CDR3 protein. The data contain under 30,000 distinct CDR3 sequences, 31% of them singletons. The sample was PBMCs, taken before or after stereotactic body radiation therapy (not recorded which). The receptors were gathered from a donor over 45 with non-small cell lung cancer.

At least ten counts were recorded for this clonotype. The rearrangement uses TRBV30 and TRBJ1-3; D ambiguous. The V end lost 0 bases, the J end lost 0 bases, and 15 bases lay between the germline ends. The germline CDR1 and CDR2 sequences are GTSNPN and SVGIG (reference sequence). CDR3 size: 17 residues. This CDR3 reads CAWSVGLTLVSGNTIYF. CDR3 sequence (DNA): TGTGCCTGGAGTGTTGGACTGACCCTCGTCTCTGGAAACACCATATATTTT. The full variable domain, its missing parts supplied by reference TRBV30 and TRBJ1-3, is SQTIHQWPATLVQPVGSPLSLECTVEGTSNPNLYWYRQAAGRGLQLLFYSVGIGQISSEVPQNLSASRPQDRQFILSSKKLLLSDSGFYLCAWSVGLTLVSGNTIYFGEGSWLTVV.

This clonotype was counted ten times or more. The rearrangement joins TRBV6-1 to TRBJ1-2; D not certain. Looked up from germline, CDR1 is MNHNS and CDR2 is SASEGT. The CDR3 has 14 amino acids. Trimming stripped 2 bases from V and 4 bases from J, with 11 bases between. CDR3 bases: TGTGCCAGCAGTGAACAAGGGTTAGCCTATGGCTACACCTTC. This codes for CASSEQGLAYGYTF.

This clonotype was seen at least ten times. The chain joins TRBV9 to TRBJ2-1, with D perhaps matching TRBD1 or TRBD2 (5 bases each). The CDR3 extends over 18 amino acids. Deletions cut 0 bases from V and 11 bases from J, with 27 bases between. Germline-derived CDR1 and CDR2 are SGDLS and YYNGEE. As DNA, the CDR3 is TGTGCCAGCAGCGTAGCGCCAGGTTGGAGCATTGTGGGGACGCAGCAGTTCTTC. It translates to CASSVAPGWSIVGTQQFF.

The V and J genes are TRBV15 and TRBJ2-3; D is uncertain. Deletions cut 5 bases from V and 0 bases from J, with 12 bases between. This CDR3 is 15 amino acids long. Germline assignment: CDR1 LNHNV and CDR2 YYDKDF (reference sequence). The DNA for the CDR3 is TGTGCCACCAGCCCGAAAAGTGATAGCACAGATACGCAGTATTTT. Its translation is CATSPKSDSTDTQYF.

This clonotype was counted at least ten times. The J gene is TRBJ1-4, the V gene TRBV6-1; D unclear. The CDR3 consists of 13 residues. Trimming shortened V by 3 bases and J by 11 bases, and 13 bases separated the two germline ends. Germline lookup yields CDR1 MNHNS and CDR2 SASEGT. The CDR3 DNA reads as TGTGCCAGCAGTGACCAAGAGGCGGGGAAACTGTTTTTT. It is translated as CASSDQEAGKLFF.

At least ten counts were recorded for this clonotype. V usage is TRBV28 and J usage is TRBJ1-2; D is ambiguous. Trimming took 6 bases from V and 10 from J, leaving 21 bases between them. The CDR3 is made up of 14 amino acids. In germline, CDR1 is MDHEN, CDR2 SYDVKM. CDR3 sequence: CASSPTSAGAVYTF. In nucleotides, the CDR3 is TGTGCCAGCAGCCCTACCTCAGCGGGTGCTGTCTACACCTTC.

This clonotype showed up many times. V gene TRBV6-2 or TRBV6-3 combines with J gene TRBJ2-5; no clear D gene. This CDR3 comprises 15 residues. Between the trimmed V and J ends, which lost 7 bases and 5 bases, there was a span of 20 bases. CDR1 is MNHEY, CDR2 SVGEGT, per germline. CDR3 amino acids: CASNSESLRLETQYF. Here the CDR3 DNA reads TGTGCCAGCAACTCGGAGAGCCTCCGGTTGGAGACCCAGTACTTC.

Concerning this clonotype: One end of the junction fails to match germline, which may point to a read error. The CDR3 bases are TGTGCCAGCAGTGACCGTCAGCTATACGAGAAGTACTTC. This encodes CASSDRQLYEKYF. This chain joins TRBV6-1 and TRBJ1-1; D not certain. The CDR3 runs 13 residues. Germline CDR1 reads MNHNS; CDR2 reads SASEGT.

This clonotype has only a few counts. This may stem from a read error, because a much larger clone lies one nucleotide away. The chain recombines TRBV7-6 with TRBJ2-1, with D perhaps matching TRBD1 or TRBD2 (5 bases each). The V gene lost 4 bases and the J gene lost 6 bases, with 25 bases spanning the gap. In germline, CDR1 is SGHVS, CDR2 FNYEAQ. There are 18 residues in the CDR3. This chain's CDR3 is CASSSTGARGSPGNEQFF. The CDR3 coding sequence is TGTGCCAGCAGCTCAACTGGGGCTAGAGGGAGCCCCGGCAATGAGCAGTTCTTC.

There are many counts of this clonotype. V and J are TRBV15 and TRBJ2-6, with D uncertain. Germline CDR1 reads LNHNV; CDR2 reads YYDKDF (reference sequence). Trimming left V 3 bases short and J 0 bases short, with 6 bases between. The CDR3 contains 15 residues. The CDR3, as DNA: TGTGCCACCAGCAGGTCGGACTCTGGGGCCAACGTCCTGACTTTC. This gives the protein CATSRSDSGANVLTF.

This clonotype was seen at least ten times. The rearrangement links TRBV4-1 to TRBJ2-7; no definite D call. The CDR3 sequence is 15 residues long. CDR1 is MGHRA, CDR2 YSYEKL, per germline. The germline V and J ends were trimmed by 1 base and 0 bases, with 10 bases remaining between them. In DNA, the CDR3 is TGCGCCAGCAGCCAAGGGTGGCTGGGCTCCTACGAGCAGTACTTC. Translating it yields CASSQGWLGSYEQYF.

In its sample, this clonotype was seen many times. The chain links TRBV5-8 to TRBJ2-1; D might be TRBD2 (6 bases). Deletions cut 6 bases from V and 8 bases from J, with 21 bases between. From germline, CDR1 is SGHTS and CDR2 YDEGEE. The CDR3 sequence is 15 residues long. The CDR3 DNA reads TGTGCCAGCACGCCGGCGGGACTCGAGGTCTATGAGCAGTTCTTC. As protein: CASTPAGLEVYEQFF.

The gene calls are TRBV29-1 and TRBJ1-1; 7 nucleotides match TRBD1. Unmatched junction bases numbered 6, after V lost 7 bases and J lost 1 base. Germline V gene sequence: CDR1 SQVTM, CDR2 ANQGSEA. The CDR3 has 13 residues. The CDR3 loop reads CSGLGTANTEAFF. CDR3 DNA: TGCAGCGGCTTAGGGACAGCGAACACTGAAGCTTTCTTT.